This T cell receptor (beta chain) was sequenced in a study of circulating CD8 cells and anti-PD-1 response in melanoma. Four subsets defined by PD-1 and/or TIGIT were sorted from live CD3+CD8+TCRalphabeta+ cells. Using approximately 15 ng of total RNA, TCR libraries were made with the QIAseq Immune Repertoire TCR panel. TCRdb reanalysed the reads using MiXCR and keeps one entry per CDR3 protein. The sample includes around 570 distinct CDR3 sequences, 5.8% seen only once; the top ten take 36%. This CDR3 spans 15 amino acids. Trimming cost V 5 bases and J 2 bases, with 15 bases left between them. Per germline, CDR1 SGHTA and CDR2 FQGTGA. This clonotype rates as large.

V and J are TRBV7-3 and TRBJ2-5; unclear D gene. The TCR comes from a human donor with melanoma. The source material was CD8+ T cells from PBMCs, sampled at baseline or after one month of anti-PD-1 therapy (not recorded which). The CDR3 loop is CASSLVGGAQETQYF. The CDR3 nucleotides are TGTGCCAGCAGCCTAGTAGGCGGCGCTCAAGAGACCCAGTACTTC.